The text below deals with one T cell receptor (beta chain). What antigen it recognizes has not been identified. No base-level quality is on record; no much larger clone is a single base apart. Library creation used the immunoSEQ multiplex PCR assay. A mixture of 60 forward primers for TCR Vbeta segments and 13 reverse primers for TCR Jbeta segments was used in the multiplex PCR. Amplification of the CDR3 region of rearranged TCR beta genes was performed with a multiplex PCR assay on genomic DNA. The amplified TCR beta libraries were sequenced on the Illumina HiSeq System as 87-base-pair reads. On the authors' methods: A later analysis tallied 80 million to 95 million unique TCR beta chains across the 666 repertoires, and around 12 million of those chains were shared by two or more donors. Raw reads were error-corrected and collapsed into unique sequences by a nearest-neighbor algorithm in which closely related sequences were merged to remove PCR and sequencing errors. V, D and J gene segments were assigned by aligning CDR3 sequences to IMGT reference sequences. Each retained sequence needed at least a six-nucleotide match to both a V gene segment and a J gene segment. Rearrangements were called productive when the CDR3 lacked stop codons and stayed in frame with V and J; all others were non-productive. Following IMGT convention, CDR3 was defined as the stretch from the second conserved V-encoded cysteine to the conserved J-encoded phenylalanine. In an earlier analysis of 587 of the donors, sequences lacking an unambiguous match to a single V gene segment were excluded. In an earlier analysis of some 590 of the donors, a V segment was called functional when productive rearrangements were above 56.7%, and segregating when the standard deviation between donors exceeded 5%. To diagnose cytomegalovirus status from the catalog of TCR beta chain sequences, a statistical classification framework was built. In a later analysis, TCR nucleotide sequences were compared against IMGT/GENE-DB human TR gene sequences so that V and J genes could be assigned. Using the TCRdist pipeline, a later analysis assigned CDR3 sequences along with most-parsimonious VDJ recombination scenarios. In a later analysis, each TCR beta chain was defined by its CDR3 amino acid sequence together with its V-gene family, and reads lacking a unique V-gene family were excluded. To address suspected cross-contamination and a sequencing artifact, a later analysis removed approximately 590 highly shared, low-generation-probability nucleotide sequences. For each public chain, a later analysis derived a clonal expansion index from normalized ranks of inferred template counts within each repertoire. In a later analysis, generation probabilities were computed using a VDJ recombination model fitted to out-of-frame rearrangements, and the results were checked against IGoR. In a later analysis, TCR-TCR, TCR-HLA and TCR-CMV co-occurrence was scored with hypergeometric tests, and a repertoire-size bias correction was applied to TCR pairs. In a later analysis, false discovery rates were estimated by permuting HLA or CMV assignments 20 times. In a later analysis, co-occurring TCRs were grouped using DBSCAN, with TCRdist sequence similarity added in when clustering inside HLA-allele-positive subsets. For co-occurrence clustering, repertoires with fewer than 30,000 or more than 120,000 public chains were excluded, along with roughly five repertoires with anomalous nucleotide sharing. TCRdb provides this immuneACCESS table in a form limited to in-frame rearrangements. Some clones are lacking; in checked studies, under half of them reflect an unresolved V gene, and why the rest are absent is not known. Clonal size and the V and J genes are those of that table, whereas D and trimming came from the DNA. In all, the sample holds about 98,000 clones, and around two thirds of those were seen once. The ten largest account for 1.8% of the sample.

Taken from cysteine to phenylalanine, the CDR3 has 15 residues. Only CDR3 DNA is held: 45 bases, read in frame from base 1. V and J are truncated by 4 bases and 0 bases respectively, leaving an intervening sequence of 10 bases. Reading the germline V gene gives CDR1 SGHTA and CDR2 FQGTGA. This sample is drawn from a study of cytomegalovirus exposure and HLA in healthy donors (dated by TCRdb to the late 2010s). Describing the broader study: In an earlier analysis of approximately 500 of the donors, 276 Gb of sequence data and 90 million to 120 million unique TCR beta sequences from approximately 180 million T cells were reported. The aim of the study was to test whether cataloging public T cell receptors could identify signatures of past pathogen exposure. Rather than drawing on any new phenotypic data, the later analysis identified candidate immune exposures from TCR beta sequences and the way those sequences occurred across donors. HLA typing included class I and class II loci at four-digit resolution. Besides the first cohort of 666 subjects, a separate validation cohort made up of 120 different subjects was used. The study combined high-throughput TCR immunosequencing, statistical association of individual TCRs with disease status, and machine learning to predict cytomegalovirus infection status. Of the 300 to 500 genotyped donors, 81% were placed in the genetic ancestry cluster associated with self-reported Caucasian donors. Donor age, sex, ethnicity and CMV serostatus were collected together with the repertoire data. An early release covering roughly 600 HLA-typed donors comprised about 290 gigabases of sequencing data and around 80 million unique TCR sequences. Using immunosequencing, the study profiled T cell repertoires from 550 to 750 subjects and related those repertoires to cytomegalovirus serostatus. Among roughly 400 genotyped donors of the cohort, an average of approximately 240,000 unique TCR beta nucleotide sequences were sequenced per donor, around 18% of them non-productive. In a later analysis, previously published TCR beta repertoires from 600 to 850 donors were re-analyzed and high-resolution HLA genotyping was added so that TCR occurrence patterns could be studied. All discovery cohort repertoires had been generated on a single sequencing platform. In a later genetic analysis, genome-wide SNP genotypes for about three fifths of the roughly 670 donors were used, and that subset was treated as a discovery cohort. Roughly 5 DR-DQ haplotypes were handled as single units for association and clustering, since linkage in the cohort was strong. In an earlier analysis of around 540 of the donors, high-throughput TCR beta sequencing was used to judge whether each TCR beta V gene segment behaved as functional or pseudogenic. Typing coverage differed by locus: A, B, C, DRB1 and DQB1 were typed in roughly 620-630 donors, DQA1 in 522, DPA1 in 600 to 610, and DPB1 in approximately 450.

The cohort consisted of 600 to 700 healthy bone marrow donors. At the time of sampling, all cohort members were nominally healthy, though unrecorded immune exposures were likely present. The donor was CMV seronegative and was included in the group of 352 seronegative cohort members. A peripheral blood sample was collected from each donor, and TCR beta sequencing was performed on peripheral blood mononuclear cells. The Qiagen DNeasy Blood Extraction Kit was used to extract genomic DNA from the blood cell samples. Study-wide conclusions, independent of this receptor: Across donors, most TCR sequences were observed very rarely, whereas some public TCRs were present in many individuals. Some IMGT-functional V segments, including TRBV6-2 and TRBV6-3, could not be told apart with the 87-base-pair reads, so those segments were excluded. A further reported finding was that TCR beta sequences accurately predicted the HLA-A and HLA-B alleles for most subjects in the first cohort. Most CMV-associated TCR beta chains appeared to be HLA-restricted in a later analysis, and the HLA associations seemed to be driven largely by CMV exposure. Compared with equally common non-associated chains, HLA-associated TCR beta chains in a later analysis were more clonally expanded and had lower generation probabilities. An association between a missense DCLRE1C variant and V-gene and J-gene trimming of TCR beta chains was found in a later genetic analysis and replicated in an independent cohort. The study listed over 150 TCR beta chains as associated with cytomegalovirus. Several of the top co-occurrence clusters appeared to be linked to parvovirus B19, influenza, CMV and Epstein-Barr virus, according to a later analysis. A few of the identified cytomegalovirus-associated TCR beta chains were confirmed in vitro to be specific for cytomegalovirus antigens. In a later analysis, TCR association rates were found to vary across HLA loci, with the most associated TCRs seen for DRB1 alleles and the fewest for HLA-C alleles. Compared with the roughly 710-donor mean, donors in an Asian-associated ancestry cluster had fewer N-insertions in productive TCRs, according to a later genetic analysis. The only immune exposure information available for the cohort was CMV serostatus. A later analysis associated around 16,000 TCR beta sequences with specific HLA alleles at a false discovery rate of 0.05. It was suggested by the authors that the approach could potentially be generalized to other disease states and immunological phenotypes. When HLA alleles, especially DR and DQ, strongly co-occurred, TCR associations were difficult to assign to individual alleles. An earlier analysis of around 500 of the donors showed that most TCR beta V segments appeared in productive rearrangements either about 87% or about 30% of the time, which broadly matched IMGT annotations. The classifier was reported to diagnose cytomegalovirus status with high specificity and sensitivity in both the original and validation cohorts. The sequencing pipeline was judged likely to have produced a cluster of highly shared sequence variants as a technical artifact. The presence/absence analyses assumed that sequencing depth was roughly uniform across donors, and that assumption may not be true. The cohort was sequenced for TCR beta chains only, and without alpha or paired-chain data the features that could be detected were limited. Correlated functional status among segregating V segments might reflect linkage disequilibrium, but an unknown experimental factor could not be ruled out. The earlier analysis of approximately 560 of the donors excluded approximately 15 rarely observed V segments, including chromosome 9 orphons, because counts were too low. Because some donors lacked HLA typing at each locus, the association tests relied only on the typed subset.

The source material was PBMCs. The source of this sequence is a male donor in good health and CMV-seronegative. The V and J genes are TRBV7-3 and TRBJ2-1; a tentative D call is TRBD2 (6 bases match). The DNA sequence reads TGTGCCAGCAGCTCCACTAGCAACTCCTACAATGAGCAGTTCTTC. Its product reads: CASSSTSNSYNEQFF.